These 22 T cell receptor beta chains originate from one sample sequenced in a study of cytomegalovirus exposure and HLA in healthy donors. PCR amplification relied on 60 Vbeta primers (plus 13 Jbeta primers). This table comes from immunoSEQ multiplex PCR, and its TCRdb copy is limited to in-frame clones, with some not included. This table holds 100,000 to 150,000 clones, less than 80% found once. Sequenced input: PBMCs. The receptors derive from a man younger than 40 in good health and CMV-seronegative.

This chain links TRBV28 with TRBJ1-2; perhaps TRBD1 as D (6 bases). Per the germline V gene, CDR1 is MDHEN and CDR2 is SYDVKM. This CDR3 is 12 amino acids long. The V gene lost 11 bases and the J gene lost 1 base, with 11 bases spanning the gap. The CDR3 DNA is TGTGCCGCACAGGGTTATAACTATGGCTACACCTTC. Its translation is CAAQGYNYGYTF.

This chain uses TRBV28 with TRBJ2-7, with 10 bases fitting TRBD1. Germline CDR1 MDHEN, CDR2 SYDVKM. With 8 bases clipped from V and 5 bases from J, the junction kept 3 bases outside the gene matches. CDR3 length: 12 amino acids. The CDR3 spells CASGTGVNEQYF. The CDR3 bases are TGTGCCAGCGGGACAGGGGTGAACGAGCAGTACTTC.

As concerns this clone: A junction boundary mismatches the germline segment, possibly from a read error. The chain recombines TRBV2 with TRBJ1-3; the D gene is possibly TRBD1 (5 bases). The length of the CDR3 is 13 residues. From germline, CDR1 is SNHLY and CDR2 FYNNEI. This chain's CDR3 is CANSEALGTIGNF. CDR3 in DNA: TGTGCCAACAGTGAAGCGCTTGGGACTATCGGAAATTTT.

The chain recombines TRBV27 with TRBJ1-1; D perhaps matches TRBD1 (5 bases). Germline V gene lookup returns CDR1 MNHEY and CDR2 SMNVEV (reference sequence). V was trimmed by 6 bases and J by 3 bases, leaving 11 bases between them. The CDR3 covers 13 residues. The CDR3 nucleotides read TGTGCCAGCAGAAAGGGGTTTGACACTGAAGCTTTCTTT. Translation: CASRKGFDTEAFF.

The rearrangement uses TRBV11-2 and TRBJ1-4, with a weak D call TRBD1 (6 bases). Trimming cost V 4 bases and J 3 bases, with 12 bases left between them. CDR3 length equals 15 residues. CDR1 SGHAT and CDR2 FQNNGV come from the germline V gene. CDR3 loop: CASSSPGTSNEKLFF. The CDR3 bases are TGTGCCAGCAGCTCTCCCGGGACATCTAATGAAAAACTGTTTTTT.

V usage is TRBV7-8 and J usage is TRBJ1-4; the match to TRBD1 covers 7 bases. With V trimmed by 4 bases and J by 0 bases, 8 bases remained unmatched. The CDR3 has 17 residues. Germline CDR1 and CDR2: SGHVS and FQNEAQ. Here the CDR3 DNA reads TGTGCCAGCAGCTACCGCCATACAGGGGCAACTAATGAAAAACTGTTTTTT. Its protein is CASSYRHTGATNEKLFF.

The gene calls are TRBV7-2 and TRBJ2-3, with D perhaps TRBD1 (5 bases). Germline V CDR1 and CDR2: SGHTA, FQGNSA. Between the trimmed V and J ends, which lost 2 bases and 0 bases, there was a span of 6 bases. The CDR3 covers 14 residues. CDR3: CASSLQGSTDTQYF. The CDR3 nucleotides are TGTGCCAGCAGCTTACAGGGTAGCACAGATACGCAGTATTTT.

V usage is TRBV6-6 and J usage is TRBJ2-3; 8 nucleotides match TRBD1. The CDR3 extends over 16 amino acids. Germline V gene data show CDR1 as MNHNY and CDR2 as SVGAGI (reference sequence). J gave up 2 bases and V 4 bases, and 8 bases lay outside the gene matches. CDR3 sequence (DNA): TGTGCCAGCAGTTTCGGCGACAGGGGACACACAGATACGCAGTATTTT. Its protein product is CASSFGDRGHTDTQYF.

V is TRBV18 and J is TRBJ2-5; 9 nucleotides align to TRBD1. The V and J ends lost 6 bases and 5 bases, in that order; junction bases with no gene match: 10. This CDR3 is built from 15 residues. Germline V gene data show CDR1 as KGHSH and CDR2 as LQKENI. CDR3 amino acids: CASSRNGQGTETQYF. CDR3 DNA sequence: TGTGCCAGCTCGCGGAACGGACAGGGGACCGAGACCCAGTACTTC.

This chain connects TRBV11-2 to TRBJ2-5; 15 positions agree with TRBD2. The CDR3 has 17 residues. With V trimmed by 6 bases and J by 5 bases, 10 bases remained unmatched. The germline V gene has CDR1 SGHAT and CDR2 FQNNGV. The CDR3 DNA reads TGTGCCAGCAGACGGAGGGGACTAGCGGGGGGTTGGGAGACCCAGTACTTC. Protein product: CASRRRGLAGGWETQYF.

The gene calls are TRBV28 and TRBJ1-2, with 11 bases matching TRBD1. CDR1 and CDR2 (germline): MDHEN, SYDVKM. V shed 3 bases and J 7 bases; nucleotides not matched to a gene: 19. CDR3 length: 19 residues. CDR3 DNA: TGTGCCAGCAGTTTCTTTAGACCGGGACAGGGGGGCCCATCCGCTGGCTACACCTTC. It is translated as CASSFFRPGQGGPSAGYTF.

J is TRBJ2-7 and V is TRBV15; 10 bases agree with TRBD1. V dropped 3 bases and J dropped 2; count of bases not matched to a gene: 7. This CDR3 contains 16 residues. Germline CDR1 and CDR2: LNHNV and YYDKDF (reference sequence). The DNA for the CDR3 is TGTGCCACCAGCAGGGAACCGGGACAGGGGACCTACGAGCAGTACTTC. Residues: CATSREPGQGTYEQYF.

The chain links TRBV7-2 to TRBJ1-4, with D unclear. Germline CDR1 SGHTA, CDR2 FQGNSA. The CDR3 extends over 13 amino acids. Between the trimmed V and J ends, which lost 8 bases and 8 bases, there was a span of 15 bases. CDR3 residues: CASQGGSGEKLFF. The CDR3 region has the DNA TGTGCCAGCCAAGGAGGGTCGGGAGAAAAACTGTTTTTT. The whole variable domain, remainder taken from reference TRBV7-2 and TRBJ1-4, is GAGVSQSPSNKVTEKGKDVELRCDPISGHTALYWYRQSLGQGLEFLIYFQGNSAPDKSGLPSDRFSAERTGGSVSTLTIQRTQQEDSAVYLCASQGGSGEKLFFGSGTQLSVL.

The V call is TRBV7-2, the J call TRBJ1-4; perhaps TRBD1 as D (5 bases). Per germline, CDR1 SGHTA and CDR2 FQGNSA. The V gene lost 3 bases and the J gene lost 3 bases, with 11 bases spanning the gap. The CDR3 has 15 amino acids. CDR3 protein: CASSFSGIPNEKLFF. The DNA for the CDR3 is TGTGCCAGCAGCTTTTCAGGGATACCTAATGAAAAACTGTTTTTT.

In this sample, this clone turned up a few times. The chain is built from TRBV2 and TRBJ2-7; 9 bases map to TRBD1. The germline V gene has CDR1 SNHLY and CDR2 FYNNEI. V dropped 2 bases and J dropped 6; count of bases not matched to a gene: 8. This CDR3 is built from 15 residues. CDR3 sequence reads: CASSEPGQGEGEQYF. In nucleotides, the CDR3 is TGTGCCAGCAGTGAACCGGGACAGGGCGAAGGCGAGCAGTACTTC.

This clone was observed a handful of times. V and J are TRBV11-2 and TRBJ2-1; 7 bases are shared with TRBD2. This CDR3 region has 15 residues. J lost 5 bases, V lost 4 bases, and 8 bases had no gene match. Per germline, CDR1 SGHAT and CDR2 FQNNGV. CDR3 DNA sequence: TGTGCCAGCAGCTCCCGGGACTATCTCCACAATGAGCAGTTCTTC. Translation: CASSSRDYLHNEQFF. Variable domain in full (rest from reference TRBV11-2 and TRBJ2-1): EAGVAQSPRYKIIEKRQSVAFWCNPISGHATLYWYQQILGQGPKLLIQFQNNGVVDDSQLPKDRFSAERLKGVDSTLKIQPAKLEDSAVYLCASSSRDYLHNEQFFGPGTRLTVL.

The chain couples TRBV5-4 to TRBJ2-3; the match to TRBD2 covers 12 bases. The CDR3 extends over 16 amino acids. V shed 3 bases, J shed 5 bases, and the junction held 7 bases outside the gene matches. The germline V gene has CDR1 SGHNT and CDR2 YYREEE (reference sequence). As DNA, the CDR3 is TGTGCCAGCAGCTCACTAGCGGGGGGCCGGGGAGATACGCAGTATTTT. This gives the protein CASSSLAGGRGDTQYF.

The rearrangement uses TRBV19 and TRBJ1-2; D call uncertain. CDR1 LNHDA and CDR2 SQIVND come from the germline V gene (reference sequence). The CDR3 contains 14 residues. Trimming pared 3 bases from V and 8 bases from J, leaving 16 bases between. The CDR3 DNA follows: TGTGCCAGTAGTATGAGTTTACCCACTCAAGGCTACACCTTC. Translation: CASSMSLPTQGYTF.

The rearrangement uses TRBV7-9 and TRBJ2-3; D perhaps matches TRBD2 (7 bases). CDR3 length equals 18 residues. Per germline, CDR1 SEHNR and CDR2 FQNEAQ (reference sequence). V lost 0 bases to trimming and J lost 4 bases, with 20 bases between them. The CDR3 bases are TGTGCCAGCAGCTTAGCACGTGATGCCGGGGGGCGCCCAGATACGCAGTATTTT. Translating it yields CASSLARDAGGRPDTQYF.

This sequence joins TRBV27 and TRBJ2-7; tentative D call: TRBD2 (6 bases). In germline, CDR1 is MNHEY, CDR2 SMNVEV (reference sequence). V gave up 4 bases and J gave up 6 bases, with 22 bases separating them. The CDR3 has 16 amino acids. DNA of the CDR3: TGTGCCAGCAGTTCTATAACAGGAGGGGTCTCGGGCGAGCAGTACTTC. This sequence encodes CASSSITGGVSGEQYF.

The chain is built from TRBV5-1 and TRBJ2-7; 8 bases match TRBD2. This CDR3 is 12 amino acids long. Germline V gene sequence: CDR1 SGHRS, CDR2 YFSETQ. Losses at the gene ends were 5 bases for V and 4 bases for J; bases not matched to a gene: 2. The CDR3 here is CASRSGGYEQYF. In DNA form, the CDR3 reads TGCGCCAGCAGAAGCGGGGGTTACGAGCAGTACTTC.

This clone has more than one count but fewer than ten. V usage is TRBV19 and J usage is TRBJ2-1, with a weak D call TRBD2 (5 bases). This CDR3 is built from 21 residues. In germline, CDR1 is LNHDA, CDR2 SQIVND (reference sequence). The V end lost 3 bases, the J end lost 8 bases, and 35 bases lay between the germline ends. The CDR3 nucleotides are TGTGCCAGTAGTATTTCTGATTTTTTAGAGGGAGCTCCTTGGCCCGGGGATGAGCAGTTCTTC. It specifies CASSISDFLEGAPWPGDEQFF.